The 3 T cell receptor beta chains listed next were all sequenced from one sample in a study of monozygotic twins with inflammatory bowel disease. TCRdb reprocessed the 5' RACE reads and reports one entry per CDR3 protein, with no DNA. This sample contains approximately 200,000 distinct CDR3 sequences. The material sequenced was blood. These receptors were collected from a human donor with ulcerative colitis or Crohn's disease, or a healthy co-twin of an affected twin (not recorded which).

The rearrangement joins TRBV10-3 to TRBJ2-1; TCRdb gives TRBD1 as the D gene, but with no DNA this cannot be confirmed. From germline, CDR1 is ENHRY and CDR2 SYGVKD. The CDR3 spans 14 residues. The CDR3 reads CAISPDLQGDEQFF.

This sequence joins TRBV20-1 and TRBJ2-2; as DNA is missing, the TRBD1 call by TCRdb cannot be tested. The CDR3 consists of 18 residues. Germline values: CDR1 DFQATT, CDR2 SNEGSKA (reference sequence). The CDR3: CSARNPPGQGTGTGELFF.

The rearrangement joins TRBV5-1 to TRBJ1-6. There are 16 residues in the CDR3. Germline CDR1 is SGHRS and CDR2 is YFSETQ. CDR3 loop: CASSLEESRPNSPLHF.